The T cell receptor (beta chain) under discussion was sequenced for a study of OX40 agonist ivuxolimab in advanced cancers. About the study: Earlier anti-PD-1, anti-PD-L1 or anti-CTLA-4 therapy was permitted; around 40% had received some. Overall study results and limits: With doses of 0.1 to 3.0 mg/kg, CD4+ and CD8+ blood T cells had undergone clonal expansion by week 6. In the 0.1-3.0 mg/kg groups, partial responders showed among the lowest expansion.

Measured with immunoSEQ multiplex PCR; TCRdb has only the in-frame clones, and not every one. Of more than 85,000 clones detected, approximately 89% appear once; the ten largest clones hold less than 0.3%. V was shortened by 0 bases and J by 6 bases, with 13 bases between the two germline ends. The CDR3 length is 14 residues. Germline assignment: CDR1 SGHRS and CDR2 YFSETQ. On this clone itself: Its antigen is currently unknown.

The chain combines TRBV5-1 with TRBJ2-7, with D perhaps assigned TRBD1 or TRBD2 (6 bases each). The starting material was CD4+ or CD8+ T cells sorted from blood, obtained in a trial of the OX40 agonist ivuxolimab. This sequence was found in an adult with an advanced solid tumor such as melanoma, head and neck, liver or kidney cancer. CDR3: CASSLGEQGGEQYF. CDR3 DNA: TGCGCCAGCAGCTTGGGGGAACAGGGAGGCGAGCAGTACTTC.